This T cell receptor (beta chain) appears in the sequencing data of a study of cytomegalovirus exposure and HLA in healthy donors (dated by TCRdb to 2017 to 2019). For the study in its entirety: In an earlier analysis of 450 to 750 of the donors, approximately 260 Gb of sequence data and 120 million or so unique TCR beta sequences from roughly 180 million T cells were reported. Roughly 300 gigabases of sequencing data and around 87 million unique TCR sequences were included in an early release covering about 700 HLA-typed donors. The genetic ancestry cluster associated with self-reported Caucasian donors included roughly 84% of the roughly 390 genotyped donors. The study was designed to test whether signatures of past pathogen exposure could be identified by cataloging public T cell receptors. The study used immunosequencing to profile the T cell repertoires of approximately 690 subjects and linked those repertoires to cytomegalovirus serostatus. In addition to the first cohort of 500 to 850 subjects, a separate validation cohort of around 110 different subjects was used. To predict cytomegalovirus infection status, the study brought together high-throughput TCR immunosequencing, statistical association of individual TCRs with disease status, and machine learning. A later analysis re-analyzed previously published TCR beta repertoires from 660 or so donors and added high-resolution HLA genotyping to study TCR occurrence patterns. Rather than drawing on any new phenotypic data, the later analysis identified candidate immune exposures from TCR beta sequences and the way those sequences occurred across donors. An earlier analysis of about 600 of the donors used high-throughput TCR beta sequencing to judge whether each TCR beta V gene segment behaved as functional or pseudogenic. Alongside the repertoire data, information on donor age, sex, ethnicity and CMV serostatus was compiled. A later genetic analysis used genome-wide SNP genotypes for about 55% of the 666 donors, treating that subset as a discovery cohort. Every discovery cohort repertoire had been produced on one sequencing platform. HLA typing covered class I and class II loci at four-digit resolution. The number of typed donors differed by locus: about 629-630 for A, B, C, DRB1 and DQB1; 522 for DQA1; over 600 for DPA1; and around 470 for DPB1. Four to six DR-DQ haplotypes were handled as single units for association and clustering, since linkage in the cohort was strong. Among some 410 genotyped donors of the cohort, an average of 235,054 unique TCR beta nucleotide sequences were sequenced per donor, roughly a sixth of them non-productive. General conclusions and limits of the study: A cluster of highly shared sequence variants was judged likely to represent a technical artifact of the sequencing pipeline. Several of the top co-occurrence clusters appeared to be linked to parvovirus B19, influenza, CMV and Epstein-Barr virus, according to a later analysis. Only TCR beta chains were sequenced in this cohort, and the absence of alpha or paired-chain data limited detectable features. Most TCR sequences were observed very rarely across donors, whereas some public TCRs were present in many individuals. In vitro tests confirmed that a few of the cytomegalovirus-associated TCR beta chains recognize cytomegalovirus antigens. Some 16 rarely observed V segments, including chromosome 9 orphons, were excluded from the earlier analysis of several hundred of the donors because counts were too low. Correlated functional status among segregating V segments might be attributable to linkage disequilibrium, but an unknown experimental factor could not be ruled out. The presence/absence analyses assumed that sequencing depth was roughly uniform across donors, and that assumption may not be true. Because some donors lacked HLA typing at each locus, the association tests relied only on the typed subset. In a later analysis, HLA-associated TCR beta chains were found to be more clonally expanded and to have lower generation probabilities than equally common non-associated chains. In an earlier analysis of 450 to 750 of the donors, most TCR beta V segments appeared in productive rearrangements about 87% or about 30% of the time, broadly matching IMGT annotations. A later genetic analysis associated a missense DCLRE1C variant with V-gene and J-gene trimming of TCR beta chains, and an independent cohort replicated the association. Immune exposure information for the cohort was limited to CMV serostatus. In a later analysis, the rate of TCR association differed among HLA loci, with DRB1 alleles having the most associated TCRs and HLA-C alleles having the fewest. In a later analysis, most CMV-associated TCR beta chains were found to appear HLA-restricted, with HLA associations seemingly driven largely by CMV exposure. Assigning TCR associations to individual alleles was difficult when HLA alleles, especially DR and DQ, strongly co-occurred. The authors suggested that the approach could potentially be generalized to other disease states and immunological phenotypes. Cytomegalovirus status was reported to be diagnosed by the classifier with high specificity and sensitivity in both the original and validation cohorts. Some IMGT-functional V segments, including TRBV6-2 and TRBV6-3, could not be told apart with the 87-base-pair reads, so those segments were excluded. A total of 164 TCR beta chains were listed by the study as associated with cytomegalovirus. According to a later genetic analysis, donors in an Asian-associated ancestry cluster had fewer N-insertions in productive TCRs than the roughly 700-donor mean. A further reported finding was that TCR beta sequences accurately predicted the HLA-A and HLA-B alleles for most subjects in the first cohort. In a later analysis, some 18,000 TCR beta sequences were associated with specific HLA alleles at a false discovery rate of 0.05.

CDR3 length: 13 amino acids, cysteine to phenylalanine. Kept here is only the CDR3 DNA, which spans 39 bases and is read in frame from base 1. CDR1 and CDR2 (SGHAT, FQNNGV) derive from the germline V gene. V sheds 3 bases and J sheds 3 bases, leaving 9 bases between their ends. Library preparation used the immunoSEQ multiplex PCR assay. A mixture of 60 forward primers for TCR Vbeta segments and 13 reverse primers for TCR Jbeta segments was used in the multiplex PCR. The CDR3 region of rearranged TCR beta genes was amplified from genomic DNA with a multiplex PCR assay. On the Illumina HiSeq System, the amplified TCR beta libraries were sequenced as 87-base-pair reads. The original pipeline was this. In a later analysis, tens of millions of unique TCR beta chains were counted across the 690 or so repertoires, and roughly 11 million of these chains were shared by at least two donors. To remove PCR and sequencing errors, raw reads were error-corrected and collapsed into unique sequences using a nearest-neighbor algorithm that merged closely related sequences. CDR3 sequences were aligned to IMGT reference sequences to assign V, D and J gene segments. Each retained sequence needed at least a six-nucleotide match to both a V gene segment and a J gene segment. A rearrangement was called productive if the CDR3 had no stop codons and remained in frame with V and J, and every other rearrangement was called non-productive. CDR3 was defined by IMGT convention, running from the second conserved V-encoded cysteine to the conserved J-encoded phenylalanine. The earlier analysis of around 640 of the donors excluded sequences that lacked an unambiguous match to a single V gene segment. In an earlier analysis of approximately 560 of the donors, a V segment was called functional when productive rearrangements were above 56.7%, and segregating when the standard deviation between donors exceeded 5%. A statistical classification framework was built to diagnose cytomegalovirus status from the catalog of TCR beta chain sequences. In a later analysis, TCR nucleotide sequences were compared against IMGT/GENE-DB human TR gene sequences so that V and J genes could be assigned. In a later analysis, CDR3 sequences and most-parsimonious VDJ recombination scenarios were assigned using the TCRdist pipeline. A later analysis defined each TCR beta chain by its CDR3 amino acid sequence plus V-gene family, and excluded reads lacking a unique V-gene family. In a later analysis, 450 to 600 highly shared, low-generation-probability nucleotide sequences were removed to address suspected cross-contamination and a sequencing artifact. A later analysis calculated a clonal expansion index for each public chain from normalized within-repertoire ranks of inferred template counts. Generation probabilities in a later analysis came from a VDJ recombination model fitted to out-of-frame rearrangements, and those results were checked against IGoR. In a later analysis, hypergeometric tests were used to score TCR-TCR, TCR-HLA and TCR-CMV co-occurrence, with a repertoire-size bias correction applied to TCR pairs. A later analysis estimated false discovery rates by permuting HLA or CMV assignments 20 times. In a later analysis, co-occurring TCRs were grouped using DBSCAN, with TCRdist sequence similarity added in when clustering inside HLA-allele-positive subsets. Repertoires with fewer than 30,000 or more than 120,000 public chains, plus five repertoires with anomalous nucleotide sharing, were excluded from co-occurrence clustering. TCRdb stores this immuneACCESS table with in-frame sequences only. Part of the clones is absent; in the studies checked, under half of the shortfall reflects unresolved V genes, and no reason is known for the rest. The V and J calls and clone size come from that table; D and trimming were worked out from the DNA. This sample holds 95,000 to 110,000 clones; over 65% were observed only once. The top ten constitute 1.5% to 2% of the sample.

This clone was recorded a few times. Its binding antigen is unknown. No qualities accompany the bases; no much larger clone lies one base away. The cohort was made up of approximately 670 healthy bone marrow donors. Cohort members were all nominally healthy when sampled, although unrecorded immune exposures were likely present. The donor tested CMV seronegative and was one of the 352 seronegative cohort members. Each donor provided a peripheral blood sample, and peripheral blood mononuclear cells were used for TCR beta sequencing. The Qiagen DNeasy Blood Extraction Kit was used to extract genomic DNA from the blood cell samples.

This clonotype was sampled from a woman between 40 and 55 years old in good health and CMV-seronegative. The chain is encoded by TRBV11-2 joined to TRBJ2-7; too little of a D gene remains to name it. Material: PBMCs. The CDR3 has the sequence CASSFVAGYEQYF. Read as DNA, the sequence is TGTGCCAGCAGCTTCGTGGCAGGCTACGAGCAGTACTTC.